The rows below give T cell receptor beta chains drawn from one sample of a study of blood T cell repertoires in COVID-19. The data were produced by immunoSEQ multiplex PCR, yet TCRdb's version contains in-frame clones alone and is incomplete. The data show some 290,000 clones, nearly 90% seen once. The sequenced material came from peripheral blood. The receptors stem from a woman between 40 and 55 years old with COVID-19, enrolled during active disease. Both conserved end residues are part of each CDR3.

TRBJ2-3 | TRBV28 | CASSQGGGGLAYTQYF
TRBJ2-3 | TRBV5-4 | CASSLKTSGSTDTQYF
TRBJ2-3 | TRBV9 | CASSPHGLSDTQYF
TRBJ2-5 | TRBV19 | CASSSLDRDQETQYF
TRBJ1-1 | TRBV10-3 | CAISQGQGTEAFF
TRBJ2-7 | TRBV10-3 | CATSDNYEQYF
TRBJ2-5 | TRBV27 | CASSPLRTAQETQYF
TRBJ1-3 | TRBV10-3 | CAISDRDSLSGNTIYF
TRBJ2-1 | TRBV7-2 | CASSPGHGTYNEQFF
TRBJ2-5 | TRBV7-9 | CASSNHKKDRAWETQYF
TRBJ1-5 | TRBV6-5 | CASAGGVQNQPQHF
TRBJ1-4 | TRBV5-1 | CASSMGAGKLFF
TRBJ1-1 | TRBV2 | CASRGGIRNTEAFF
TRBJ1-4 | TRBV28 | CASSLLSGVASEKLFF
TRBJ2-7 | TRBV4-2 | CASSATTRKAEQYF
TRBJ1-1 | TRBV20-1 | CSASKGASGGTEAFF